Listed below are T cell receptor beta chains from one sample, sequenced in a study of identifying expanded T cells in peripheral blood. Using immunoSEQ multiplex PCR, the repertoire was profiled, and TCRdb retains in-frame clones only, with some absent. The sample has just over 90,000 clones, more than 70% seen once. Specimen: blood. These receptors all come from a person aged 18 to 70 in good health. CDR3s include the opening cysteine and the closing phenylalanine or tryptophan. Each record gives: J gene, D gene, clone size, V gene, CDR3 protein, CDR3 DNA. A D gene is named only where the DNA matches it firmly. Size is stated for part of the rows, as once, few or many counts, or as a class when the clone is expanded.

TRBJ2-7 . . TRBV7-2 CASSQGLYEQYF TGTGCCAGCAGCCAAGGACTCTACGAGCAGTACTTC
TRBJ2-7 . . TRBV28 CASSFGGPSNEQYF TGTGCCAGCAGTTTCGGAGGGCCATCGAACGAGCAGTACTTC
TRBJ2-5 . once TRBV13 CASSLGQGGRETQYF TGTGCCAGCAGCTTAGGCCAGGGGGGACGGGAGACCCAGTACTTC
TRBJ2-2 . . TRBV11-1 CASSLALEWGGELFF TGTGCCAGCAGCTTAGCGTTGGAGTGGGGCGGGGAGCTGTTTTTT
TRBJ2-2 . . TRBV7-2 CASSLIAANTGELFF TGTGCCAGCAGCTTAATAGCGGCGAACACCGGGGAGCTGTTTTTT
TRBJ2-3 . . TRBV15 CATSPRQDSTDTQYF TGTGCCACCAGCCCCCGACAGGATAGCACAGATACGCAGTATTTT
TRBJ2-7 TRBD2 . TRBV27 CASSLSSGYEQYF TGTGCCAGCAGTTTAAGTAGCGGGTACGAGCAGTACTTC
TRBJ2-1 . . TRBV7-9 CASRQPLSVNNEQFF TGTGCCAGCAGACAACCTCTCAGCGTGAACAATGAGCAGTTCTTC
TRBJ2-5 . . TRBV9 CASSVADNRETQYF TGTGCCAGCAGCGTTGCGGACAACCGAGAGACCCAGTACTTC
TRBJ2-2 TRBD1 . TRBV18 CASSPGQGNTGELFF TGTGCCAGCTCACCGGGACAGGGGAACACCGGGGAGCTGTTTTTT
TRBJ1-2 TRBD1 . TRBV5-6 CASSEDRSYGYTF TGTGCCAGCAGCGAGGACAGGAGCTATGGCTACACCTTC
TRBJ2-5 TRBD2 . TRBV5-1 CASKTSSGQETQYF TGCGCCAGCAAAACTTCTAGCGGCCAAGAGACCCAGTACTTC
TRBJ2-1 TRBD1 . TRBV18 CASSQGTGSEQFF TGTGCCAGCTCACAAGGGACAGGAAGTGAGCAGTTCTTC
TRBJ1-1 . once TRBV20-1 CSASDRAKAFF TGCAGTGCTAGTGATAGGGCAAAAGCTTTCTTT
TRBJ2-5 . once TRBV2 CASSGGSTGHQYF TGTGCCAGCAGTGGAGGGTCTACAGGGCACCAGTACTTC
TRBJ2-3 TRBD1 few TRBV7-8 CASSLSGTGAHTDTQYF TGTGCCAGCAGCCTATCCGGGACAGGGGCACACACAGATACGCAGTATTTT
TRBJ1-5 . once TRBV2 CASRGGVQARNQPQHF TGTGCCAGCAGGGGGGGGGTACAGGCTCGCAATCAGCCCCAGCATTTT
TRBJ1-1 TRBD1 . TRBV2 CASRDRGRAEAFF TGTGCCAGCAGGGACAGGGGAAGGGCTGAAGCTTTCTTT
TRBJ2-7 . . TRBV5-5 CASSLGVQGGSYEQYF TGTGCCAGCAGCTTGGGAGTACAGGGTGGCTCCTACGAGCAGTACTTC
TRBJ2-7 . many TRBV28 CASSLGEGDVTRYEQYF TGTGCCAGCAGTTTAGGAGAGGGGGATGTTACGAGGTACGAGCAGTACTTC
TRBJ2-2 TRBD1 . TRBV27 CASSTRTGVNSGELFF TGTGCCAGCAGTACGCGGACAGGGGTAAATTCCGGGGAGCTGTTTTTT
TRBJ1-1 . . TRBV19 CASSRNAKGRLGNTEAFF TGTGCCAGTAGCAGGAATGCTAAGGGACGATTGGGAAACACTGAAGCTTTCTTT
TRBJ1-4 . . TRBV6-5 CASSYAGGKLFF TGTGCCAGCAGTTACGCCGGTGGGAAACTGTTTTTT
TRBJ2-7 TRBD1 . TRBV28 CASTWDRSSYEQYF TGTGCCAGCACATGGGACAGGAGCTCCTACGAGCAGTACTTC
TRBJ2-2 TRBD2 . TRBV9 CASSFGTSGSTGELFF TGTGCCAGCAGCTTTGGGACTAGCGGGAGCACCGGGGAGCTGTTTTTT
TRBJ1-5 . . TRBV28 CASRDAIPNQPQHF TGTGCCAGTCGGGACGCCATCCCTAATCAGCCCCAGCATTTT
TRBJ2-1 TRBD2 . TRBV15 CATSKTSGGNNEQFF TGTGCCACCAGCAAGACTAGCGGGGGCAACAATGAGCAGTTCTTC
TRBJ2-7 . . TRBV23-1 CASSPAPGTASYPYEQYF TGCGCCAGCAGTCCTGCGCCAGGGACGGCCAGTTACCCCTACGAGCAGTACTTC
TRBJ2-5 TRBD2 . TRBV28 CASSLTSGLQETQYF TGTGCCAGCAGTTTGACTAGCGGCCTCCAAGAGACCCAGTACTTC
TRBJ2-3 TRBD2 . TRBV5-1 CASRGTSEGDTQYF TGCGCCAGCAGAGGGACTAGTGAAGGAGATACGCAGTATTTT
TRBJ2-5 . . TRBV7-2 CASSSEGTQYF TGTGCCAGCAGCTCGGAAGGGACCCAGTACTTC
TRBJ2-2 . . TRBV19 CASSISATIRLSGELFF TGTGCCAGTAGTATTTCGGCGACCATACGGCTCTCCGGGGAGCTGTTTTTT
TRBJ1-3 . . TRBV25-1 CASSDAGDTIYF TGTGCCAGCAGTGACGCGGGGGACACCATATATTTT
TRBJ2-3 TRBD1 . TRBV4-1 CASRGQGTDTQYF TGCGCCAGCAGGGGACAGGGGACAGATACGCAGTATTTT
TRBJ1-4 . once TRBV18 CASSPPVRTTNEKLFF TGTGCCAGCTCACCACCGGTACGGACAACTAATGAAAAACTGTTTTTT
TRBJ2-5 . . TRBV7-2 CASNLQDSWGLQETQYF TGTGCCAGCAACCTACAGGACAGTTGGGGTTTACAAGAGACCCAGTACTTC
TRBJ1-5 . once TRBV28 CASSLGPPQHF TGTGCCAGCAGTTTAGGTCCGCCCCAGCATTTT
TRBJ2-1 TRBD2 . TRBV5-4 CASSTRTSGGNEQFF TGTGCCAGCAGCACTCGGACTAGCGGGGGTAATGAGCAGTTCTTC
TRBJ1-2 . . TRBV28 CASRRTVSYGYTF TGTGCCAGCAGGAGGACCGTCTCCTATGGCTACACCTTC
TRBJ2-1 . . TRBV28 CASSPLYPYNEQFF TGTGCCAGCAGTCCCCTTTACCCCTACAATGAGCAGTTCTTC
TRBJ1-1 TRBD1 . TRBV18 CASSPGTGVSPRVTEAFF TGTGCCAGCTCACCCGGGACAGGGGTGTCCCCCCGAGTCACTGAAGCTTTCTTT
TRBJ2-7 . . TRBV5-6 CASSLWRDSAYEQYF TGTGCCAGCAGCTTGTGGCGGGACAGTGCCTACGAGCAGTACTTC
TRBJ2-1 . . TRBV18 CASSQLGLELDNEQFF TGTGCCAGCTCACAGCTGGGCCTAGAATTAGATAATGAGCAGTTCTTC
TRBJ1-2 . . TRBV9 CASSVADRPTYGYTF TGTGCCAGCAGCGTAGCTGACAGGCCTACCTATGGCTACACCTTC
TRBJ2-5 TRBD1 . TRBV11-2 CASSTQGAGGETQYF TGTGCCAGCAGCACTCAGGGGGCAGGGGGAGAGACCCAGTACTTC
TRBJ1-2 . . TRBV4-3 CASSQETPYPDGYTF TGCGCCAGCAGCCAAGAAACACCCTACCCGGATGGCTACACCTTC
TRBJ2-1 . . TRBV7-9 CASSPPGAEQFF TGTGCCAGCAGCCCGCCTGGGGCTGAGCAGTTCTTC
TRBJ2-3 . . TRBV6-4 CASSIGRGADTQYF TGTGCCAGCAGCATCGGGCGGGGTGCAGATACGCAGTATTTT
TRBJ1-2 TRBD1 few TRBV7-6 CASSLQPGQGDGYTF TGTGCCAGCAGCTTACAGCCGGGACAGGGTGATGGCTACACCTTC
TRBJ2-7 TRBD1 . TRBV6-1 CASSLYGTASYEQYF TGTGCCAGCAGTCTTTATGGGACAGCCTCCTACGAGCAGTACTTC
TRBJ1-1 . few TRBV6-4 CASSLGPNTEAFF TGTGCCAGCAGCCTCGGTCCGAACACTGAAGCTTTCTTT
TRBJ2-2 . . TRBV2 CASTRQSNSRRELFF TGTGCCAGCACCAGACAGTCAAATTCGAGGAGGGAGCTGTTTTTT
TRBJ1-1 . . TRBV4-2 CASSQDLDRSAEAFF TGTGCCAGCAGCCAAGATTTAGATCGGAGCGCTGAAGCTTTCTTT
TRBJ2-5 . . TRBV29-1 CSRGAGETQYF TGCAGCCGTGGGGCCGGGGAGACCCAGTACTTC